The 26 T cell receptor beta chains reported below all come from one sample, sequenced in a study of OX40 agonist ivuxolimab in advanced cancers. The data were produced by immunoSEQ multiplex PCR, yet TCRdb's version contains in-frame clones alone and is incomplete. Counted here are 11,000 to 15,000 clones, 80% to 90% occurring once; the ten biggest clones make up roughly 6.3%. The material sequenced was CD4+ or CD8+ T cells sorted from blood, taken in a trial of the OX40 agonist ivuxolimab. These receptors came from an adult with an advanced solid tumor such as melanoma, head and neck, liver or kidney cancer.

The CDR3 protein is CASSSPDRGITGELFF. The DNA of the CDR3 is TGTGCCAGCAGCTCACCAGACAGGGGGATTACCGGGGAGCTGTTTTTT. This chain joins TRBV5-4 and TRBJ2-2; 9 bases agree with TRBD1. V trimming: 3 bases; J trimming: 5 bases; junction bases outside the gene matches: 8. CDR3 size: 16 residues. In germline, CDR1 is SGHNT, CDR2 YYREEE (reference sequence).

The genes are TRBV18 and TRBJ2-3, with D possibly being TRBD2 (6 bases). V lost 6 bases to trimming and J lost 2 bases, with 12 bases between them. Germline V gene lookup returns CDR1 KGHSH and CDR2 LQKENI. The CDR3 is 14 amino acids. The CDR3 region is CASSPSDTTDTQYF. DNA for the CDR3: TGTGCCAGCTCCCCTAGCGACACCACAGATACGCAGTATTTT. Full variable domain (rest looked up from reference TRBV18 and TRBJ2-3): NAGVMQNPRHLVRRRGQEARLRCSPMKGHSHVYWYRQLPEEGLKFMVYLQKENIIDESGMPKERFSAEFPKEGPSILRIQQVVRGDSAAYFCASSPSDTTDTQYFGPGTRLTVL.

Only a few counts were recorded for this clone. Sequence at one end of the junction differs from germline and may be a read error. CDR3 nucleotide sequence: TGTGCCAGCAGTTTAGACGGCTCTGGAAACACCATATATTTT. Protein product: CASSLDGSGNTIYF. This chain links TRBV7-9 with TRBJ1-3; no clear D gene. This CDR3 is built from 14 residues. Germline V CDR1 and CDR2: SEHNR, FQNEAQ (reference sequence).

The count of this clone is one. This sequence joins TRBV5-1 and TRBJ2-1, with D maybe TRBD1 (6 bases). Germline lookup yields CDR1 SGHRS and CDR2 YFSETQ. V lost 7 bases and J lost 1, with 6 bases in between. The CDR3 has 12 residues. The CDR3 is CASGQSYNEQFF. CDR3 nucleotide sequence: TGCGCCAGCGGACAGTCCTACAATGAGCAGTTCTTC.

The V and J genes are TRBV29-1 and TRBJ1-1; TRBD1 agrees at 7 bases. The CDR3 spans 15 residues. Germline V gives CDR1 SQVTM, CDR2 ANQGSEA. V lost 4 bases and J lost 5; bases outside the gene matches: 13. CDR3 in DNA: TGCAGCGTTGCCGGATCCGGGACAGTCGGTACTGAAGCTTTCTTT. As protein: CSVAGSGTVGTEAFF.

The chain couples TRBV7-3 to TRBJ2-7; 7 bases are shared with TRBD2. Germline V gene sequence: CDR1 SGHTA, CDR2 FQGTGA. V trimming: 4 bases; J trimming: 6 bases; junction bases outside the gene matches: 6. This CDR3 region has 13 residues. The CDR3 sequence: CASSSIAGAEQYF. The CDR3, as DNA: TGTGCCAGCAGCTCGATAGCGGGTGCCGAGCAGTACTTC.

V usage is TRBV7-8 and J usage is TRBJ1-2; D is possibly TRBD1 (5 bases). The germline V gene has CDR1 SGHVS and CDR2 FQNEAQ. There are 14 residues in the CDR3. V lost 2 bases to trimming and J lost 5 bases, with 12 bases between them. The CDR3 nucleotides read TGTGCCAGCAGCTTATTCCGGGGGGGATATGGCTACACCTTC. Protein: CASSLFRGGYGYTF.

V is TRBV19 and J is TRBJ1-1, with D maybe TRBD1 (5 bases). This CDR3 has 13 residues. Germline CDR1 reads LNHDA; CDR2 reads SQIVND (reference sequence). Trimming pared 4 bases from V and 2 bases from J, leaving 8 bases between. CDR3 protein: CASSKDINTEAFF. CDR3 in DNA: TGTGCCAGTAGTAAGGACATTAACACTGAAGCTTTCTTT.

The rearrangement joins TRBV7-8 to TRBJ1-1, with a tentative D call TRBD1 (5 bases). V lost 1 base to trimming and J lost 1 base, with 10 bases between them. The CDR3 is 15 amino acids. Looked up from germline, CDR1 is SGHVS and CDR2 is FQNEAQ. The CDR3 DNA is TGTGCCAGCAGCTTAGAGGGACGTAGGAACACTGAAGCTTTCTTT. It codes for CASSLEGRRNTEAFF.

The chain carries TRBV27 and TRBJ1-5; D is ambiguous. The CDR3 spans 16 residues. The germline V gene encodes CDR1 MNHEY and CDR2 SMNVEV (reference sequence). Trimming took off 0 bases at V and 2 bases at J, with 11 bases between the two ends. The CDR3 region is CASSLSAWVGNQPQHF. As DNA, the CDR3 is TGTGCCAGCAGTTTATCGGCCTGGGTGGGCAATCAGCCCCAGCATTTT.

The V and J genes are TRBV4-3 and TRBJ1-6, with D possibly being TRBD1 (5 bases). The CDR3 spans 13 residues. Germline assignment: CDR1 LGHNA and CDR2 YSLEER. With 6 bases removed from V and 13 bases from J, the gap between germline ends came to 16 bases. Written as DNA, the CDR3 is TGCGCCAGCAGGGGCGGCCTCGGGGCGCCCCTCCACTTT. It yields the protein CASRGGLGAPLHF.

This chain connects TRBV7-3 to TRBJ2-1, with 11 bases fitting TRBD2. The CDR3 extends over 20 amino acids. Losses at the gene ends were 0 bases for V and 0 bases for J; bases not matched to a gene: 10. Germline values: CDR1 SGHTA, CDR2 FQGTGA. DNA for the CDR3: TGTGCCAGCAGCTTAACGAAATTTACTAGCGGGGGACCCTCCTACAATGAGCAGTTCTTC. Protein sequence: CASSLTKFTSGGPSYNEQFF.

The chain couples TRBV4-2 to TRBJ2-1; 10 bases fit TRBD2. The ends lost 0 bases at V and 4 bases at J; junction bases unmatched: 3. The CDR3 is made up of 16 amino acids. Germline V gives CDR1 LGHNA, CDR2 YNFKEQ. CDR3 sequence (DNA): TGTGCCAGCAGCCAAGACAAGCGGGGGGGTTACAATGAGCAGTTCTTC. Translating it yields CASSQDKRGGYNEQFF.

This clone has a handful of counts. The chain joins TRBV2 to TRBJ2-3; D possibly corresponds to TRBD2 (7 bases). Trimming shortened V by 3 bases and J by 6 bases, and 13 bases separated the two germline ends. CDR1 and CDR2 from the germline V gene are SNHLY and FYNNEI. The CDR3 loop spans 14 amino acids. The CDR3 DNA follows: TGTGCCAGCAGTGAGGGGGGGCCGATGGATACGCAGTATTTT. Translating gives CASSEGGPMDTQYF.

This chain uses TRBV4-2 with TRBJ1-1; no clear D. CDR3 length: 16 residues. Germline-derived CDR1 and CDR2 are LGHNA and YNFKEQ. The V gene lost 1 base and the J gene lost 1 base, with 13 bases spanning the gap. CDR3 sequence reads: CASSQVGDKKNTEAFF. The CDR3 DNA reads as TGTGCCAGCAGCCAAGTAGGAGATAAAAAGAACACTGAAGCTTTCTTT.

This clone has more than one count but fewer than ten. The gene calls are TRBV19 and TRBJ1-6; D might be TRBD1 (5 bases). Trimming removed 9 bases from V and 8 bases from J, with 14 bases in between. This CDR3 contains 13 residues. Germline V gene sequence: CDR1 LNHDA, CDR2 SQIVND (reference sequence). DNA for the CDR3: TGTGCCAGCCAAACGGGGGGAGATTCACCCCTCCACTTT. Its protein product is CASQTGGDSPLHF.

This clone was observed a handful of times. The rearrangement uses TRBV5-1 and TRBJ2-3; D perhaps matches TRBD1 (5 bases). CDR3 length: 15 residues. Trimming pared 0 bases from V and 2 bases from J, leaving 10 bases between. In germline, CDR1 is SGHRS, CDR2 YFSETQ. The CDR3 is CASSLGAGITDTQYF. As DNA, the CDR3 is TGCGCCAGCAGCTTGGGGGCAGGGATCACAGATACGCAGTATTTT. Using reference TRBV5-1 and TRBJ2-3 for the parts outside the CDR3, the full variable domain is KAGVTQTPRYLIKTRGQQVTLSCSPISGHRSVSWYQQTPGQGLQFLFEYFSETQRNKGNFPGRFSGRQFSNSRSEMNVSTLELGDSALYLCASSLGAGITDTQYFGPGTRLTVL.

The chain employs TRBV7-2 and TRBJ2-3; perhaps TRBD2 as D (6 bases). Germline CDR1 is SGHTA and CDR2 is FQGNSA. The CDR3 sequence is 16 residues long. With 5 bases removed from V and 1 base from J, the gap between germline ends came to 16 bases. The CDR3 nucleotides read TGTGCCAGCAGCAACCCCACCCTAGCGCGCACAGATACGCAGTATTTT. Its protein product is CASSNPTLARTDTQYF.

The V and J genes are TRBV7-9 and TRBJ1-2; possible D gene TRBD1, 5 bases. V lost 5 bases, J lost 5 bases, and 15 bases lay in between. CDR1 is SEHNR and CDR2 is FQNEAQ in the germline V gene (reference sequence). This CDR3 spans 14 amino acids. The chain's CDR3 is CASSGGGQEYGYTF. The DNA of the CDR3 is TGTGCCAGCAGCGGAGGAGGACAAGAATATGGCTACACCTTC.

The V and J genes are TRBV19 and TRBJ2-7, with D tentatively TRBD1 (5 bases). Germline V gives CDR1 LNHDA, CDR2 SQIVND (reference sequence). Trimming removed 5 bases from V and 4 bases from J, with 12 bases in between. The CDR3 sequence is 13 residues long. The CDR3, as DNA: TGTGCCAGTAGTCTACAGGTGGGGTACGAGCAGTACTTC. Its protein is CASSLQVGYEQYF. Full variable domain (rest looked up from reference TRBV19 and TRBJ2-7): DGGITQSPKYLFRKEGQNVTLSCEQNLNHDAMYWYRQDPGQGLRLIYYSQIVNDFQKGDIAEGYSVSREKKESFPLTVTSAQKNPTAFYLCASSLQVGYEQYFGPGTRLTVT.

The chain joins TRBV6-1 to TRBJ2-2, with 7 bases identical to TRBD1. This CDR3 region has 17 residues. The germline gives CDR1 MNHNS, CDR2 SASEGT. With V trimmed by 1 base and J by 9 bases, 14 bases remained unmatched. For the CDR3, the DNA is TGTGCCAGCAGTGAAGTTGACAGGGCCTACCCGGGGCGGGAGCTGTTTTTT. Its protein product is CASSEVDRAYPGRELFF.

DNA of the CDR3: TGTGCCAGCAGCACATACAGGGGGTTCACTGAAGCTTTCTTT. This encodes CASSTYRGFTEAFF. The V and J genes are TRBV7-9 and TRBJ1-1, with 8 positions matching TRBD1. Trimming cost V 5 bases and J 4 bases; bases outside gene matches: 6. Germline lookup yields CDR1 SEHNR and CDR2 FQNEAQ (reference sequence). The CDR3 consists of 14 residues.

The count of this clone is one. The chain recombines TRBV7-2 with TRBJ2-2; weak D call: TRBD2 (6 bases). This CDR3 has 14 residues. The V gene lost 5 bases and the J gene lost 4 bases, with 11 bases spanning the gap. Germline CDR1 is SGHTA and CDR2 is FQGNSA. CDR3 sequence (DNA): TGTGCCAGCAGCGTCGACGGGGGCACCGGGGAGCTGTTTTTT. It specifies CASSVDGGTGELFF.

The chain joins TRBV5-1 to TRBJ2-7, with D possibly matching TRBD2 (5 bases). The CDR3 has 15 amino acids. V was trimmed by 0 bases and J by 7 bases, leaving 17 bases between them. Germline CDR1 and CDR2: SGHRS and YFSETQ. The CDR3 protein is CASSLAGSTTGEQYF. The CDR3 DNA reads as TGCGCCAGCAGCTTGGCCGGGTCAACGACGGGAGAGCAGTACTTC.

The V gene is TRBV11-2, the J gene TRBJ2-7, with 8 bases identical to TRBD2. CDR1 and CDR2 (germline): SGHAT, FQNNGV. V lost 5 bases, J lost 0 bases, and 6 bases stayed unmatched. This CDR3 is 15 amino acids long. This chain's CDR3 is CASSQIAGSSYEQYF. The CDR3 DNA sequence: TGTGCCAGCAGCCAAATAGCGGGGTCCTCCTACGAGCAGTACTTC.

The V gene is TRBV12-5, the J gene TRBJ2-3; D might be TRBD2 (6 bases). The germline V gene has CDR1 LGHNT and CDR2 FRNRAP. The CDR3 spans 14 residues. V was pared by 5 bases and J by 2 bases, with 11 bases between. The CDR3 sequence is CASGPGLTTDTQYF. CDR3 coding DNA: TGTGCTAGTGGTCCGGGACTGACCACAGATACGCAGTATTTT.